The next 32 T cell receptor beta chains were all read from a single sample in a study of CD8 T cells in ankylosing spondylitis. Broader study findings: Ankylosing spondylitis blood appeared to be characterized by a TCR beta motif of about 8 highly homologous variants.

MiXCR was run by TCRdb on the 5' RACE reads, yielding one entry per CDR3 protein. This sample has 200,000 to 250,000 distinct CDR3 sequences; about 7% occur once, and the top ten carry 12% to 15%. Their specific antigens are unknown. The sample consisted of blood, either unsorted or a sorted T cell fraction (not recorded which). The receptors here all came from a male donor with ankylosing spondylitis.

At least ten counts were recorded for this clonotype. The chain employs TRBV28 and TRBJ2-5; TRBD2 is a possible D gene (6 bases). In germline, CDR1 is MDHEN, CDR2 SYDVKM. CDR3 length: 13 residues. V lost 4 bases and J lost 3, with 9 bases in between. CDR3 region: CASSSLAKETQYF. CDR3 coding DNA: TGTGCCAGCAGTTCGCTAGCGAAAGAGACCCAGTACTTC.

This clonotype was observed many times. V is TRBV20-1 and J is TRBJ1-2; TRBD1 is a possible D gene (5 bases). V was shortened by 5 bases and J by 2 bases, with 12 bases between the two germline ends. The CDR3 runs 13 residues. The germline V gene encodes CDR1 DFQATT and CDR2 SNEGSKA (reference sequence). Here the CDR3 reads CSAVDRPNYGYTF. CDR3 bases: TGCAGTGCTGTTGACAGACCCAACTATGGCTACACCTTC.

The genes are TRBV6-1 and TRBJ1-3, with TRBD1 matching over 7 bases. The length of the CDR3 is 17 residues. V shed 2 bases and J 4 bases; nucleotides not matched to a gene: 11. The germline V gene encodes CDR1 MNHNS and CDR2 SASEGT. The CDR3 region has the DNA TGTGCCAGCAGTGAAAGTAGGCGACAGGGCCTCGGAAACACCATATATTTT. Amino acid sequence: CASSESRRQGLGNTIYF.

This clonotype has a count of ten or more. The chain has TRBV19 and TRBJ1-5, with D possibly being TRBD1 (6 bases). Between the trimmed V and J ends, which lost 8 bases and 7 bases, there was a span of 15 bases. Per germline, CDR1 LNHDA and CDR2 SQIVND (reference sequence). The CDR3 sequence is 13 residues long. The CDR3 loop reads CASARDIEQPQHF. Written as DNA, the CDR3 is TGTGCCAGTGCCCGGGACATAGAACAGCCCCAGCATTTT.

In its sample, this clonotype was seen many times. The rearrangement links TRBV4-3 to TRBJ2-7, with a weak D call TRBD1 (5 bases). The CDR3 covers 15 residues. With 0 bases removed from V and 3 bases from J, the gap between germline ends came to 12 bases. Germline V CDR1 and CDR2: LGHNA, YSLEER. CDR3 sequence: CASSQEKGEGYEQYF. For the CDR3, the DNA is TGCGCCAGCAGCCAAGAAAAAGGGGAAGGCTACGAGCAGTACTTC.

This clonotype appeared many times. The CDR3 DNA follows: TGTGCCATCTACTCCGGGAGCACAGATACGCAGTATTTT. Protein sequence: CAIYSGSTDTQYF. The chain is built from TRBV10-3 and TRBJ2-3, with D hard to call. CDR1 ENHRY and CDR2 SYGVKD come from the germline V gene. The V end lost 8 bases, the J end lost 0 bases, and 9 bases lay between the germline ends. CDR3 length: 13 residues.

V is TRBV25-1 and J is TRBJ2-1; possibly TRBD2 for D (5 bases). The germline V and J ends were trimmed by 4 bases and 6 bases, with 13 bases remaining between them. Germline V gene sequence: CDR1 MGHDK, CDR2 SYGVNS. This CDR3 comprises 14 residues. CDR3 DNA sequence: TGTGCCAGCAGTGCGGACTCTAGCAGCAATGAGCAGTTCTTC. Its protein is CASSADSSSNEQFF.

This clonotype came up a few times. The chain employs TRBV7-9 and TRBJ2-2, with TRBD2 identical over 9 bases. Trimming took 5 bases from V and 5 from J; bases not matched to a gene: 9. CDR1 is SEHNR and CDR2 is FQNEAQ in the germline V gene (reference sequence). This CDR3 spans 16 amino acids. The CDR3 coding sequence is TGTGCCAGCAGCACAACAGCGGGAGGAAGGACCGGGGAGCTGTTTTTT. Translated: CASSTTAGGRTGELFF.

The chain joins TRBV7-2 to TRBJ2-1, with D unresolved. The ends were cut back, 2 bases at V and 0 bases at J, with 8 bases in the middle. Germline V gene lookup returns CDR1 SGHTA and CDR2 FQGNSA. This CDR3 is built from 15 residues. The CDR3 nucleotides are TGTGCCAGCAGCTTATTTCCAGGCTCCTACAATGAGCAGTTCTTC. Amino acid sequence: CASSLFPGSYNEQFF. The complete variable domain, with remaining parts taken from reference TRBV7-2 and TRBJ2-1, reads GAGVSQSPSNKVTEKGKDVELRCDPISGHTALYWYRQSLGQGLEFLIYFQGNSAPDKSGLPSDRFSAERTGGSVSTLTIQRTQQEDSAVYLCASSLFPGSYNEQFFGPGTRLTVL.

This clonotype was found many times. The CDR3 here is CASNTGDGYTF. The CDR3 nucleotides are TGCGCCAGCAACACAGGGGATGGCTACACCTTC. The V call is TRBV5-1, the J call TRBJ1-2; TRBD1 agrees at 7 bases. Per the germline V gene, CDR1 is SGHRS and CDR2 is YFSETQ. CDR3 length: 11 amino acids. J lost 6 bases, V lost 6 bases, and 2 bases had no gene match.

The chain couples TRBV28 to TRBJ2-6, with a possible D match to TRBD1 (5 bases). This CDR3 is 14 amino acids long. CDR1 and CDR2 (germline): MDHEN, SYDVKM. V lost 8 bases and J 3 bases, leaving 11 bases between the germline ends. CDR3 in DNA: TGTGCCAGCGTCAGGGAAGGTGGGGCCAACGTCCTGACTTTC. Its translation is CASVREGGANVLTF.

This clonotype was seen many times. The chain links TRBV12-3 or TRBV12-4 to TRBJ2-1; D is undetermined. The CDR3 runs 11 residues. V was clipped by 3 bases and J by 8 bases, with 5 bases between them. The CDR3 protein is CASSFGDEQFF. CDR3 coding DNA: TGTGCCAGCAGTTTTGGCGATGAGCAGTTCTTC.

This clonotype has at least ten counts. The DNA for the CDR3 is TGTGCCAGCAGCTCCCCGGGCGAATCTCCCTACAATGAGCAGTTCTTC. Protein sequence: CASSSPGESPYNEQFF. The chain has TRBV6-1 and TRBJ2-1, with D unclear. Trimming stripped 6 bases from V and 2 bases from J, with 17 bases between. The CDR3 consists of 16 residues. The V gene's germline CDR1 is MNHNS and CDR2 SASEGT.

This clonotype was counted ten times or more. The chain combines TRBV4-1 with TRBJ2-2; a weak D match, TRBD2 (5 bases). Per the germline V gene, CDR1 is MGHRA and CDR2 is YSYEKL. Trimming left V 3 bases short and J 5 bases short, with 7 bases between. This CDR3 comprises 13 residues. The DNA of the CDR3 is TGCGCCAGCAGCCAGGAGGCTACCGGGGAGCTGTTTTTT. It translates to CASSQEATGELFF.

This clonotype has just one count. V and J are TRBV29-1 and TRBJ2-7; no clear D. The germline gives CDR1 SQVTM, CDR2 ANQGSEA. The CDR3 has 12 amino acids. V was trimmed by 5 bases and J by 2 bases, leaving 10 bases between them. The CDR3 sequence is CSVPIGPYEQYF. DNA of the CDR3: TGCAGCGTTCCGATAGGCCCCTACGAGCAGTACTTC.

Only a few counts were recorded for this clonotype. V is TRBV7-6 and J is TRBJ2-7, with 7 bases matching TRBD1. Germline V gene sequence: CDR1 SGHVS, CDR2 FNYEAQ. V gave up 1 base and J gave up 0 bases; unmatched junction bases: 3. The CDR3 consists of 15 residues. Here the CDR3 reads CASSLGDSSSYEQYF. CDR3 DNA: TGTGCCAGCAGCTTAGGGGACAGTAGCTCCTACGAGCAGTACTTC.

This clonotype has a count of ten or more. The rearrangement links TRBV6-2 or TRBV6-3 to TRBJ2-7; maybe TRBD1 (5 bases). V gave up 5 bases and J gave up 1 base, with 12 bases separating them. The CDR3 is 14 residues long. Germline V gene data show CDR1 as MNHEY and CDR2 as SVGEGT. In DNA form, the CDR3 reads TGTGCCAGCAGTGAGGACACGGAATCCTACGAGCAGTACTTC. This encodes CASSEDTESYEQYF.

The chain couples TRBV7-9 to TRBJ2-1, with TRBD2 identical over 7 bases. Germline assignment: CDR1 SEHNR and CDR2 FQNEAQ (reference sequence). This CDR3 spans 14 amino acids. After removal of 5 bases from V and 5 bases from J, the junction contained 6 bases not matched to a gene. The CDR3 here is CASSPKRGNNEQFF. The CDR3 DNA is TGTGCCAGCAGCCCCAAGCGGGGAAACAATGAGCAGTTCTTC.

The chain uses TRBV19 and TRBJ2-7, with D uncertain. The CDR3 length is 12 residues. V was shortened by 3 bases and J by 5 bases, with 8 bases between the two germline ends. CDR1 LNHDA and CDR2 SQIVND come from the germline V gene (reference sequence). CDR3 bases: TGTGCCAGTAGTATTTCGGCGGACGAGCAGTACTTC. This sequence encodes CASSISADEQYF.

The genes are TRBV24-1 and TRBJ2-6; D gene unclear. The CDR3 has 15 amino acids. Germline lookup yields CDR1 KGHDR and CDR2 SFDVKD. Trimming removed 6 bases at V and 0 bases at J, with 8 bases between. CDR3 region: CATSRGLSGANVLTF. The CDR3 bases are TGTGCCACCAGTCGCGGCCTCTCTGGGGCCAACGTCCTGACTTTC.

This clonotype was recorded at least ten times. CDR3 DNA sequence: TGTGCCATCAGTGAGTCAATGGGTGCAGGCACCTACAATGAGCAGTTCTTC. Translated, it gives CAISESMGAGTYNEQFF. The chain links TRBV10-3 to TRBJ2-1; unclear D gene. V lost 0 bases to trimming and J lost 2 bases, with 14 bases between them. The CDR3 is made up of 17 amino acids. Germline loops: CDR1 ENHRY, CDR2 SYGVKD.

The CDR3 here is CASSWKRGWSHNEKLFF. CDR3 in DNA: TGTGCCAGCAGCTGGAAAAGGGGTTGGTCCCACAATGAAAAACTGTTTTTT. V usage is TRBV5-7 and J usage is TRBJ1-4; tentative D call: TRBD1 (5 bases). TRBV5-7 is designated an ORF whose function remains uncertain. The CDR3 spans 17 residues. V gave up 3 bases and J gave up 5 bases, with 20 bases separating them.

The table lists this clonotype with many counts. The CDR3, as DNA: TGTGCCAGCAGTTTCTACTCCACCGGGACTAGTCAGTATTTT. Residues: CASSFYSTGTSQYF. The chain employs TRBV28 and TRBJ2-3; TRBD2 matches 8 bases. The CDR3 consists of 14 residues. The V segment lost 3 bases and the J segment 12 bases; nucleotides outside the gene matches: 11. Germline loops: CDR1 MDHEN, CDR2 SYDVKM.

This clonotype was detected many times. This sequence joins TRBV7-9 and TRBJ2-5; a weak D match, TRBD2 (6 bases). The CDR3 loop spans 16 amino acids. V gave up 2 bases and J gave up 0 bases, with 13 bases separating them. The V gene's germline CDR1 is SEHNR and CDR2 FQNEAQ (reference sequence). The CDR3 is CASSLKPGVHQETQYF. The CDR3 region has the DNA TGTGCCAGCAGCTTAAAGCCGGGGGTGCACCAAGAGACCCAGTACTTC.

The table lists this clonotype with a few counts. The chain links TRBV30 to TRBJ2-7; D remains unclear. The length of the CDR3 is 13 residues. V lost 7 bases and J 7 bases, leaving 20 bases between the germline ends. The V gene's germline CDR1 is GTSNPN and CDR2 SVGIG (reference sequence). CDR3 DNA sequence: TGTGCCTCCACCCCCGCGGCACTTGGGGAGCAGTACTTC. Amino acid sequence: CASTPAALGEQYF.

This clonotype was recorded many times. The V gene is TRBV29-1, the J gene TRBJ2-7, with 7 bases fitting TRBD2. The germline CDR1 and CDR2 sequences are SQVTM and ANQGSEA. V was clipped by 6 bases and J by 2 bases; unmatched bases: 10. This CDR3 is 14 amino acids long. CDR3 sequence (DNA): TGCAGCGTCGTCGTGTCCGGGAGGACCTACGAGCAGTACTTC. Its translation: CSVVVSGRTYEQYF.

This clonotype was seen at least ten times. The chain employs TRBV27 and TRBJ2-4; 8 bases are shared with TRBD1. The junction had 4 bases not matched to a gene; V was cut back by 3 bases and J by 0 bases. The length of the CDR3 is 16 residues. Germline lookup yields CDR1 MNHEY and CDR2 SMNVEV (reference sequence). The CDR3 bases are TGTGCCAGCAGTTTCGGGACAGGAGTAGCCAAAAACATTCAGTACTTC. This codes for CASSFGTGVAKNIQYF.

This clonotype was counted many times. This chain joins TRBV28 and TRBJ2-3; tentative D call: TRBD1 (7 bases). CDR1 and CDR2 from the germline V gene are MDHEN and SYDVKM. The germline V and J ends were trimmed by 6 bases and 3 bases, with 16 bases remaining between them. CDR3 length: 15 residues. The CDR3 DNA follows: TGTGCCAGCAGCCTTACCCAGGGGGGTACAGATACGCAGTATTTT. It specifies CASSLTQGGTDTQYF.

This clonotype was found many times. The chain has TRBV27 and TRBJ2-3; 8 bases are a match to TRBD1. This CDR3 contains 14 residues. The V and J ends lost 6 bases and 3 bases, in that order; junction bases with no gene match: 5. CDR1 is MNHEY and CDR2 is SMNVEV in the germline V gene (reference sequence). In DNA, the CDR3 is TGTGCCAGCAGCTGGACAGGGAGTACAGATACGCAGTATTTT. This sequence encodes CASSWTGSTDTQYF.

This clonotype has ten or more counts. The chain combines TRBV12-3 or TRBV12-4 with TRBJ1-5, with D unclear. V gave up 5 bases and J gave up 5 bases, with 4 bases separating them. The CDR3 runs 11 residues. DNA of the CDR3: TGTGCCAGCAGTAAGGATCAGCCCCAGCATTTT. Its translation: CASSKDQPQHF.

V gene TRBV12-3 or TRBV12-4 combines with J gene TRBJ2-3; 7 nucleotides agree with TRBD2. This CDR3 has 15 residues. V shed 4 bases and J 3 bases; nucleotides not matched to a gene: 7. CDR3 amino acids: CASSSTGGGTDTQYF. The DNA of the CDR3 is TGTGCCAGCAGTTCGACTGGGGGGGGGACAGATACGCAGTATTTT.

At least ten counts were recorded for this clonotype. V is TRBV28 and J is TRBJ1-5; D unresolved. Trimming pared 5 bases from V and 5 bases from J, leaving 10 bases between. There are 13 residues in the CDR3. The germline V gene has CDR1 MDHEN and CDR2 SYDVKM. The CDR3 DNA follows: TGTGCCAGCAGTCCTAACCACGATCAGCCCCAGCATTTT. Amino acids: CASSPNHDQPQHF.